This TCR beta chain was profiled in a study of cytomegalovirus exposure and HLA in healthy donors. General study results and limits: In a later analysis, DRB1 alleles had the most associated TCRs; HLA-C alleles the fewest. Later analysis showed most CMV-associated TCR beta chains appearing HLA-restricted.

Trimming removed 2 bases from V and 6 bases from J; junction bases left unmatched: 7. The CDR3 is made up of 17 amino acids. Germline CDR1 is SGHAT and CDR2 is FQDESV (reference sequence). The PCR was carried out with 60 Vbeta primers and 13 Jbeta primers. Assay used: immunoSEQ multiplex PCR; TCRdb lists only in-frame clones, some missing. Of 110,000 to 150,000 clones in the sample, around 9.7% were seen once. Worth noting for this clone: Antigen unknown.

The sequencing sample was made of PBMCs. This sequence joins TRBV11-1 and TRBJ2-7; 16 bases line up with TRBD2. The receptor comes from a man over 45 in good health and CMV-seronegative. The CDR3 bases are TGTGCCAGCAGCTTAACCGGGACTAGCGGGAGGGCCGTCGAGCAGTACTTC. Translating it yields CASSLTGTSGRAVEQYF.